The T cell receptor beta chain described here comes from a study of blood T cell repertoires in COVID-19 (dated by TCRdb to the early 2020s). For context, the study as a whole: Collaborator samples came from the United States, Italy and Spain and covered acute and convalescent phases of COVID-19. Deeply sampled blood TCRbeta repertoires from subjects exposed to, actively infected with, or recovered from COVID-19 were included in the dataset. The samples were drawn from the first 160 participants of the ongoing ImmuneRACE study and from 950 to 1,500 subjects provided by 6 global collaborators. The repertoires were released in a freely available public database meant as a resource for research on the immune response to SARS-CoV-2. Sample metadata almost always included a de-identified subject ID, COVID-19 status, age in years and sex. The material from the prospective study consisted of cDNA or gDNA derived from T cells, B-cell-depleted T cells, or PBMCs. Where HLA class I and class II types were available, the types were taken from metadata supplied by the sample provider, not from assay-based typing.

Study-wide findings and limitations: How much clinical and demographic metadata was included differed by source and by participant, and the metadata was provided uncurated.

One collaborating source in Seattle enrolled patients while the patients were actively infected and followed the patients over time throughout the course of disease. The collaborating institutions used their own protocols to collect whole blood in K2EDTA tubes. For TCRbeta analysis, collaborators shipped samples as frozen whole blood, isolated PBMCs, or DNA extracted from either of those sample types. The immunoSEQ Assay, a bias-controlled multiplex PCR, was used to amplify TCRbeta CDR3 regions from genomic DNA. Per the source publication's procedure: The number of nucleated cells in each sample was estimated by amplification of reference gene primers within the assay. To quantify the absolute abundance of each unique TCRbeta CDR3 rearrangement, sequence reads were collapsed and filtered. For each sample, productive Simpson clonality was calculated by taking the square root of Simpson's diversity index across productive rearrangements. The table comes from immuneACCESS by way of TCRdb, which keeps in-frame sequences with V and J called. Part of the clones is missing from these tables; in studies checked, under half for an unresolved V gene and the rest for unknown reasons. That table is the source of V, J and clone size, and D and trimming were worked out from the DNA. This sample comprises over 75,000 clones, approximately 90% of them detected only once. The ten biggest clones cover 4% to 5% of the sample.

This clone was counted a few times. Its antigen is not yet known. Base qualities are not at hand, and no much larger clone is one base apart. Its CDR3 holds 16 amino acids, cysteine through phenylalanine. The kept DNA is CDR3 alone, 48 bases in frame from the first base. V was cut back by 4 bases and J by 4 bases, leaving a gap of 16 bases between them. The CDR1 and CDR2 encoded by the germline V gene are MNHNS and SASEGT. Sequenced: peripheral blood. The receptor was derived from a human donor with COVID-19, enrolled during active disease. The donor label of this sample is uncertain. This sequence uses TRBV6-1 and TRBJ1-4; TRBD1 could be the D gene, as 5 bases match. The DNA sequence follows: TGTGCCAGCAGTGTGGGGGGTGGCAGAGATAATGAAAAACTGTTTTTT. Its coded protein is CASSVGGGRDNEKLFF.